This T cell receptor (beta chain) originates from a study of blood T cells in healthy people across ages. This clonotype has a handful of counts. A second PCR, run for 7 to 11 cycles, used a sample-barcoded 5' primer plus a J-beta primer mix. TCRdb passed the 5' RACE reads through MiXCR, listing each CDR3 protein once. The sample holds about 1.5 million distinct CDR3 sequences, 40% to 45% seen once. Germline assignment: CDR1 SGHAT and CDR2 FQNNGV. V lost 5 bases, J lost 5 bases, and 16 bases lay in between. This CDR3 comprises 15 residues. The sequence derives from a woman aged 18-29 years in good health. The chain combines TRBV11-2 with TRBJ2-1; no clear D gene. Sequencing used blood. CDR3 in amino acids: CASSPGRNTHNEQFF. CDR3 DNA sequence: TGTGCCAGCAGCCCGGGCCGTAACACTCACAATGAGCAGTTCTTC.